The 29 T cell receptor beta chains below come from one sample, sequenced in a study of blood T cell repertoires in COVID-19. The protocol was immunoSEQ multiplex PCR, while the TCRdb copy is restricted to in-frame clones and leaves out a portion. Here the sample spans 70,000 to 100,000 clones, around 90% being singletons. The sample comprised peripheral blood. Receptor source: an older woman with COVID-19, enrolled during active disease.

This clone is a singleton in its sample. The chain links TRBV4-1 to TRBJ1-5, with D perhaps TRBD1 (6 bases). The CDR3 sequence is 16 residues long. Trimming stripped 1 base from V and 4 bases from J, with 14 bases between. Germline V gene sequence: CDR1 MGHRA, CDR2 YSYEKL. The CDR3 bases are TGCGCCAGCAGCCAAGTGAAGGGGGTATCGAATCAGCCCCAGCATTTT. Amino acids: CASSQVKGVSNQPQHF.

V usage is TRBV19 and J usage is TRBJ2-1; 9 bases line up with TRBD2. CDR1 and CDR2 from the germline V gene are LNHDA and SQIVND (reference sequence). V shed 1 base, J shed 10 bases, and the junction held 14 bases outside the gene matches. CDR3 length: 17 residues. CDR3 sequence reads: CASSIAGQAGGWGEQFF. The CDR3 nucleotides read TGTGCCAGTAGTATAGCAGGGCAAGCGGGGGGATGGGGCGAGCAGTTCTTC.

The chain has TRBV27 and TRBJ2-5; the D gene is possibly TRBD2 (5 bases). Trimming shortened V by 5 bases and J by 5 bases, and 18 bases separated the two germline ends. The V gene's germline CDR1 is MNHEY and CDR2 SMNVEV (reference sequence). The CDR3 sequence is 15 residues long. The CDR3 nucleotides are TGTGCCAGCAGTCCCCTAACTAGAGGACGGGAGACCCAGTACTTC. Its protein product is CASSPLTRGRETQYF.

The rearrangement uses TRBV2 and TRBJ2-2; maybe TRBD2 (5 bases). The CDR3 has 14 amino acids. V was clipped by 7 bases and J by 2 bases, with 11 bases between them. The germline gives CDR1 SNHLY, CDR2 FYNNEI. CDR3 nucleotide sequence: TGTGCCAGCACGAGGGCAGAAAACACCGGGGAGCTGTTTTTT. Translation gives CASTRAENTGELFF.

The CDR3 coding sequence is TGTGCCAGCAGTGAAATTAGGCGAGGTTATGGCTACACCTTC. It translates to CASSEIRRGYGYTF. The chain has TRBV2 and TRBJ1-2, with unresolved D. The CDR3 spans 14 residues. Germline V gene data show CDR1 as SNHLY and CDR2 as FYNNEI. Trimming left V 2 bases short and J 5 bases short, with 12 bases between.

The chain combines TRBV27 with TRBJ1-2, with 10 bases that match TRBD1. CDR1 is MNHEY, CDR2 SMNVEV, per germline (reference sequence). V dropped 6 bases and J dropped 4; count of bases not matched to a gene: 5. The CDR3 runs to 14 residues. CDR3 coding DNA: TGTGCCAGCAGAATGACAGGGGGCATCTATGGCTACACCTTC. This translates into CASRMTGGIYGYTF.

The chain combines TRBV5-1 with TRBJ2-2, with 11 bases fitting TRBD1. Germline CDR1 SGHRS, CDR2 YFSETQ. This CDR3 is built from 14 residues. V lost 6 bases and J lost 4; bases outside the gene matches: 2. The CDR3 DNA follows: TGCGCCAGCATGGGACAGGGGGGCACCGGGGAGCTGTTTTTT. Protein product: CASMGQGGTGELFF.

The V and J genes are TRBV18 and TRBJ1-1, with a possible D match to TRBD1 (6 bases). The germline gives CDR1 KGHSH, CDR2 LQKENI. V shed 0 bases and J shed 2 bases, with 10 bases lying between them. The length of the CDR3 is 15 residues. The CDR3 DNA is TGTGCCAGCTCACCACCCTGGACAGCCAACACTGAAGCTTTCTTT. Translation: CASSPPWTANTEAFF. Based on the CDR3 plus reference TRBV18 and TRBJ1-1, the full variable domain is NAGVMQNPRHLVRRRGQEARLRCSPMKGHSHVYWYRQLPEEGLKFMVYLQKENIIDESGMPKERFSAEFPKEGPSILRIQQVVRGDSAAYFCASSPPWTANTEAFFGQGTRLTVV.

V is TRBV5-5 and J is TRBJ1-4; 10 bases map to TRBD1. This CDR3 is built from 15 residues. Germline V CDR1 and CDR2: SGHKS, YYEKEE (reference sequence). The V segment lost 4 bases and the J segment 6 bases; nucleotides outside the gene matches: 6. CDR3 nucleotide sequence: TGTGCCAGCAGCCTACCGGGACAGGGGTATGAAAAACTGTTTTTT. This sequence encodes CASSLPGQGYEKLFF.

The chain carries TRBV30 and TRBJ1-6; no firm D call. V shed 2 bases and J shed 3 bases, with 8 bases lying between them. CDR1 GTSNPN and CDR2 SVGIG come from the germline V gene (reference sequence). The CDR3 extends over 14 amino acids. CDR3 DNA sequence: TGTGCCTGGAGTCTCCAGATCTATAATTCACCCCTCCACTTT. This translates into CAWSLQIYNSPLHF.

This clone has a handful of counts. The CDR3: CASSFDRGRRNSPLHF. CDR3 coding DNA: TGTGCCAGCAGTTTCGACAGGGGGCGAAGGAATTCACCCCTCCACTTT. This sequence joins TRBV6-2 or TRBV6-3 and TRBJ1-6, with 10 bases matching TRBD1. CDR1 MNHEY and CDR2 SVGEGT come from the germline V gene. The CDR3 is 16 amino acids. The ends lost 4 bases at V and 7 bases at J; junction bases unmatched: 7.

The gene calls are TRBV7-2 and TRBJ1-1; D remains unclear. Germline loops: CDR1 SGHTA, CDR2 FQGNSA. With 1 base removed from V and 4 bases from J, the gap between germline ends came to 7 bases. The CDR3 covers 13 residues. The CDR3 loop reads CASSLVGSTEAFF. The CDR3 bases are TGTGCCAGCAGCTTAGTAGGGAGCACTGAAGCTTTCTTT.

J is TRBJ2-7 and V is TRBV5-4, with D maybe TRBD2 (6 bases). The CDR3 spans 12 residues. Germline V CDR1 and CDR2: SGHNT, YYREEE (reference sequence). V shed 7 bases and J shed 8 bases, with 16 bases lying between them. The CDR3 protein is CASGRRGPQQYF. The CDR3 bases are TGTGCCAGCGGGAGGAGAGGGCCCCAGCAGTACTTC.

The chain joins TRBV10-2 to TRBJ1-2, with 9 nucleotides matching TRBD1. J was trimmed by 4 bases and V by 3 bases; bases with no gene match: 9. This CDR3 is 16 amino acids long. In germline, CDR1 is WSHSY, CDR2 SAAADI. CDR3 residues: CASSETGTGISYGYTF. CDR3 nucleotides: TGCGCCAGCAGTGAAACCGGGACAGGGATTAGCTATGGCTACACCTTC.

The chain is built from TRBV7-2 and TRBJ2-5, with 10 positions matching TRBD1. The CDR3 has 16 amino acids. V lost 5 bases and J lost 6; bases outside the gene matches: 12. CDR1 is SGHTA, CDR2 FQGNSA, per germline. DNA of the CDR3: TGTGCCAGCAGCGTCTTGGGACAGGGGATGGTAAAGACCCAGTACTTC. This sequence encodes CASSVLGQGMVKTQYF.

The rearrangement links TRBV6-5 to TRBJ1-5; no clear D gene. The germline V and J ends were trimmed by 7 bases and 4 bases, with 14 bases remaining between them. In germline, CDR1 is MNHEY, CDR2 SVGAGI. There are 14 residues in the CDR3. The CDR3 protein is CASILDGGNQPQHF. Here the CDR3 DNA reads TGTGCCAGCATCCTTGACGGCGGAAATCAGCCCCAGCATTTT.

The chain combines TRBV6-5 with TRBJ2-3; the match to TRBD2 covers 11 bases. J lost 9 bases, V lost 3 bases, and 8 bases had no gene match. Germline V CDR1 and CDR2: MNHEY, SVGAGI. The CDR3 is 15 residues long. This CDR3 reads CASSYSGGAFETQYF. The CDR3, as DNA: TGTGCCAGCAGTTATAGCGGGGGGGCTTTTGAAACGCAGTATTTT.

The rearrangement links TRBV7-6 to TRBJ2-3; no clear D. CDR1 and CDR2 from the germline V gene are SGHVS and FNYEAQ. Trimming cost V 1 base and J 1 base, with 9 bases left between them. The CDR3 extends over 15 amino acids. CDR3 DNA sequence: TGTGCCAGCAGCTTAGTACTTGGTGGCACAGATACGCAGTATTTT. Residues: CASSLVLGGTDTQYF.

The chain employs TRBV5-6 and TRBJ1-6; D remains ambiguous. The CDR3 covers 13 residues. Germline V gene lookup returns CDR1 SGHDT and CDR2 YYEEEE. Trimming shortened V by 0 bases and J by 4 bases, and 2 bases separated the two germline ends. In DNA, the CDR3 is TGTGCCAGCAGCTTGGCATATAATTCACCCCTCCACTTT. Residues: CASSLAYNSPLHF.

This chain connects TRBV7-2 to TRBJ1-3; no clear D. The V and J ends lost 5 bases and 0 bases respectively, with 14 bases between them. The length of the CDR3 is 16 residues. CDR1 is SGHTA and CDR2 is FQGNSA in the germline V gene. Here the CDR3 DNA reads TGTGCCAGCAGCGTAATCGGGTCCTACTCTGGAAACACCATATATTTT. Protein product: CASSVIGSYSGNTIYF. Full variable domain (missing parts from reference TRBV7-2 and TRBJ1-3): GAGVSQSPSNKVTEKGKDVELRCDPISGHTALYWYRQSLGQGLEFLIYFQGNSAPDKSGLPSDRFSAERTGGSVSTLTIQRTQQEDSAVYLCASSVIGSYSGNTIYFGEGSWLTVV.

This clone was recorded only once. The chain uses TRBV12-3 or TRBV12-4 and TRBJ1-2; D is undetermined. The length of the CDR3 is 13 residues. Trimming stripped 2 bases from V and 4 bases from J, with 8 bases between. The CDR3, as DNA: TGTGCCAGCAGTTTAAACCCGGGCTATGGCTACACCTTC. Residues: CASSLNPGYGYTF.

V gene TRBV4-1 combines with J gene TRBJ1-1; D may be TRBD1 (5 bases). Germline values: CDR1 MGHRA, CDR2 YSYEKL. The V and J ends lost 0 bases and 2 bases respectively, with 16 bases between them. CDR3 length: 17 residues. The CDR3 nucleotides read TGCGCCAGCAGCCAAGATCGCCTGGTCAGGGCAAACACTGAAGCTTTCTTT. Translated, it gives CASSQDRLVRANTEAFF.

The V gene is TRBV19, the J gene TRBJ2-2; D possibly corresponds to TRBD2 (6 bases). CDR1 is LNHDA, CDR2 SQIVND, per germline (reference sequence). The CDR3 extends over 16 amino acids. V lost 4 bases and J lost 0, with 12 bases in between. The CDR3 loop reads CASSREDGSNTGELFF. The CDR3 bases are TGTGCCAGTAGTAGGGAGGACGGTTCGAACACCGGGGAGCTGTTTTTT.

The chain links TRBV18 to TRBJ1-3; TRBD1 matches 10 bases. J lost 3 bases, V lost 4 bases, and 6 bases had no gene match. The CDR3 consists of 16 residues. Germline V gene sequence: CDR1 KGHSH, CDR2 LQKENI. The CDR3, as DNA: TGTGCCAGCTCACAAAGGACAGGGGGAAATGGAAACACCATATATTTT. This encodes CASSQRTGGNGNTIYF.

For the CDR3, the DNA is TGTGCCAGCATTCACACCGGGACTAGCTCCCATACGCAGTATTTT. Its translation is CASIHTGTSSHTQYF. This chain joins TRBV28 and TRBJ2-3; 9 bases agree with TRBD2. The CDR3 extends over 15 amino acids. Trimming at V came to 7 bases and at J to 7 bases, leaving 12 bases not matched to a gene. Germline-derived CDR1 and CDR2 are MDHEN and SYDVKM.

In its sample, this clone was seen once. The V and J genes are TRBV27 and TRBJ2-1; weak D call: TRBD1 (6 bases). The CDR3 covers 14 residues. CDR1 is MNHEY and CDR2 is SMNVEV in the germline V gene (reference sequence). V was clipped by 3 bases and J by 6 bases, with 12 bases between them. The CDR3 DNA reads TGTGCCAGCAGTTTGTGGGGGCTTGGCAATGAGCAGTTCTTC. It yields the protein CASSLWGLGNEQFF.

This chain uses TRBV18 with TRBJ2-7; D perhaps matches TRBD1 (6 bases). V lost 2 bases, J lost 6 bases, and 14 bases lay in between. Germline CDR1 is KGHSH and CDR2 is LQKENI. The CDR3 is 14 residues long. In nucleotides, the CDR3 is TGTGCCAGCTCACCAGGGGGCCCACAGTCCGAGCAGTACTTC. Amino acids: CASSPGGPQSEQYF.

This sequence joins TRBV6-4 and TRBJ2-1; the match to TRBD2 covers 11 bases. With 6 bases clipped from V and 3 bases from J, the junction kept 4 bases outside the gene matches. CDR1 is MRHNA and CDR2 is SNTAGT in the germline V gene. The CDR3 consists of 15 residues. CDR3 in DNA: TGTGCCAGCAGCCCTAGCGGGGGGCACTACAATGAGCAGTTCTTC. Translation: CASSPSGGHYNEQFF.

This clone was seen once. The chain employs TRBV9 and TRBJ2-1; 7 bases fit TRBD2. The germline V gene encodes CDR1 SGDLS and CDR2 YYNGEE. J lost 4 bases, V lost 0 bases, and 7 bases had no gene match. This CDR3 comprises 16 residues. The CDR3 protein is CASSVGAGGGYNEQFF. The CDR3 nucleotides are TGTGCCAGCAGCGTAGGAGCCGGGGGAGGGTACAATGAGCAGTTCTTC.